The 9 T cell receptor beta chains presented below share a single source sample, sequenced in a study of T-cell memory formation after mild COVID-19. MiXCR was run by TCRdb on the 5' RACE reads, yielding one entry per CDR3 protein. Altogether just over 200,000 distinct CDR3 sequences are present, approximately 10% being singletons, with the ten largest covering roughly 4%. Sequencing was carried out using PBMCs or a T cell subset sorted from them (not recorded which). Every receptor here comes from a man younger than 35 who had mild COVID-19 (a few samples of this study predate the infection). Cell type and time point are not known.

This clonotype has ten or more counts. The CDR3, as DNA: TGCGCCAGCAGCTTGTACGGTGGTCAGCAGCCCCAGCATTTT. This gives the protein CASSLYGGQQPQHF. The chain carries TRBV5-1 and TRBJ1-5; unclear D gene. The germline CDR1 and CDR2 sequences are SGHRS and YFSETQ. Trimming took off 1 base at V and 7 bases at J, with 12 bases between the two ends. CDR3 length: 14 residues.

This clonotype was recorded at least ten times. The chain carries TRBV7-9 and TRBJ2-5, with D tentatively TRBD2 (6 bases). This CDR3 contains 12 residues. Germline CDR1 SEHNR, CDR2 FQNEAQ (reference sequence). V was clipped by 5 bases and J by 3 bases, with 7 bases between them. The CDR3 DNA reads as TGTGCCAGCAGCCGCGGGGAAGAGACCCAGTACTTC. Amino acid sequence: CASSRGEETQYF.

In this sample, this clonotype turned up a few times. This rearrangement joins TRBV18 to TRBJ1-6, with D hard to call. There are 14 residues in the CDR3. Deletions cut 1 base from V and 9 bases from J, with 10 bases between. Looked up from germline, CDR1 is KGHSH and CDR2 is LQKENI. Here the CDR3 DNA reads TGTGCCAGCTCACCACGGGATGTATCTTCACCCCTCCACTTT. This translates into CASSPRDVSSPLHF.

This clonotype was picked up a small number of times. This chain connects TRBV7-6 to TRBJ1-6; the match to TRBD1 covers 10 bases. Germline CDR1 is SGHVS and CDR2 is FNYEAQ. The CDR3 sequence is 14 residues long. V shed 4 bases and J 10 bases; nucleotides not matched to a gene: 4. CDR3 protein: CASSSGTGESPLHF. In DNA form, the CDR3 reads TGTGCCAGCAGCTCCGGGACAGGGGAATCACCCCTCCACTTT.

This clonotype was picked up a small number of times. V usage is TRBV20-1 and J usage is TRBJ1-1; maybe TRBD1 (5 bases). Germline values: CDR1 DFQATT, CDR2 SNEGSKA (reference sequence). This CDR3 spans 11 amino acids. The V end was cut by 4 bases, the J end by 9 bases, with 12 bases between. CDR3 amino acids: CSATGFHQAFF. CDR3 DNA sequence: TGCAGTGCTACAGGGTTTCATCAAGCTTTCTTT.

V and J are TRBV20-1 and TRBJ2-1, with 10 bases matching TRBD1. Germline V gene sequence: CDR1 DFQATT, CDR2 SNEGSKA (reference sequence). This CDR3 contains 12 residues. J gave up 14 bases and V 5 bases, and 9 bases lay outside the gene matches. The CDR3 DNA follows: TGCAGTGCTTCCAATACCGGGACAGGGGAGTTCTTC. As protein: CSASNTGTGEFF.

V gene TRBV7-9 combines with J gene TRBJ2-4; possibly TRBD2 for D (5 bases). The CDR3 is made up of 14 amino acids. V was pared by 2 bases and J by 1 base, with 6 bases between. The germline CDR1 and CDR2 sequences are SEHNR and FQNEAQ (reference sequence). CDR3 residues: CASSLPGAKNIQYF. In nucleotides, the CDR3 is TGTGCCAGCAGCTTACCGGGGGCCAAAAACATTCAGTACTTC.

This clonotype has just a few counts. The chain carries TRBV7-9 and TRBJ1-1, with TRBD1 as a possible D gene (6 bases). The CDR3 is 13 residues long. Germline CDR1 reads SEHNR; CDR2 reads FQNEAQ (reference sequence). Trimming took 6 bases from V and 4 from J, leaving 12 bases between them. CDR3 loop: CASREQGGTEAFF. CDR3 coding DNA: TGTGCCAGCAGAGAACAGGGTGGCACTGAAGCTTTCTTT.

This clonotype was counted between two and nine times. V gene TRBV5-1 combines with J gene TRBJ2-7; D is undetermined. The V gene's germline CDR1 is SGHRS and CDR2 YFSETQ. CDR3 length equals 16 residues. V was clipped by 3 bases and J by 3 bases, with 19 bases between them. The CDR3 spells CASSSTRPSVLYEQYF. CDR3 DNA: TGCGCCAGCAGCTCCACCCGCCCTAGTGTTCTCTACGAGCAGTACTTC.